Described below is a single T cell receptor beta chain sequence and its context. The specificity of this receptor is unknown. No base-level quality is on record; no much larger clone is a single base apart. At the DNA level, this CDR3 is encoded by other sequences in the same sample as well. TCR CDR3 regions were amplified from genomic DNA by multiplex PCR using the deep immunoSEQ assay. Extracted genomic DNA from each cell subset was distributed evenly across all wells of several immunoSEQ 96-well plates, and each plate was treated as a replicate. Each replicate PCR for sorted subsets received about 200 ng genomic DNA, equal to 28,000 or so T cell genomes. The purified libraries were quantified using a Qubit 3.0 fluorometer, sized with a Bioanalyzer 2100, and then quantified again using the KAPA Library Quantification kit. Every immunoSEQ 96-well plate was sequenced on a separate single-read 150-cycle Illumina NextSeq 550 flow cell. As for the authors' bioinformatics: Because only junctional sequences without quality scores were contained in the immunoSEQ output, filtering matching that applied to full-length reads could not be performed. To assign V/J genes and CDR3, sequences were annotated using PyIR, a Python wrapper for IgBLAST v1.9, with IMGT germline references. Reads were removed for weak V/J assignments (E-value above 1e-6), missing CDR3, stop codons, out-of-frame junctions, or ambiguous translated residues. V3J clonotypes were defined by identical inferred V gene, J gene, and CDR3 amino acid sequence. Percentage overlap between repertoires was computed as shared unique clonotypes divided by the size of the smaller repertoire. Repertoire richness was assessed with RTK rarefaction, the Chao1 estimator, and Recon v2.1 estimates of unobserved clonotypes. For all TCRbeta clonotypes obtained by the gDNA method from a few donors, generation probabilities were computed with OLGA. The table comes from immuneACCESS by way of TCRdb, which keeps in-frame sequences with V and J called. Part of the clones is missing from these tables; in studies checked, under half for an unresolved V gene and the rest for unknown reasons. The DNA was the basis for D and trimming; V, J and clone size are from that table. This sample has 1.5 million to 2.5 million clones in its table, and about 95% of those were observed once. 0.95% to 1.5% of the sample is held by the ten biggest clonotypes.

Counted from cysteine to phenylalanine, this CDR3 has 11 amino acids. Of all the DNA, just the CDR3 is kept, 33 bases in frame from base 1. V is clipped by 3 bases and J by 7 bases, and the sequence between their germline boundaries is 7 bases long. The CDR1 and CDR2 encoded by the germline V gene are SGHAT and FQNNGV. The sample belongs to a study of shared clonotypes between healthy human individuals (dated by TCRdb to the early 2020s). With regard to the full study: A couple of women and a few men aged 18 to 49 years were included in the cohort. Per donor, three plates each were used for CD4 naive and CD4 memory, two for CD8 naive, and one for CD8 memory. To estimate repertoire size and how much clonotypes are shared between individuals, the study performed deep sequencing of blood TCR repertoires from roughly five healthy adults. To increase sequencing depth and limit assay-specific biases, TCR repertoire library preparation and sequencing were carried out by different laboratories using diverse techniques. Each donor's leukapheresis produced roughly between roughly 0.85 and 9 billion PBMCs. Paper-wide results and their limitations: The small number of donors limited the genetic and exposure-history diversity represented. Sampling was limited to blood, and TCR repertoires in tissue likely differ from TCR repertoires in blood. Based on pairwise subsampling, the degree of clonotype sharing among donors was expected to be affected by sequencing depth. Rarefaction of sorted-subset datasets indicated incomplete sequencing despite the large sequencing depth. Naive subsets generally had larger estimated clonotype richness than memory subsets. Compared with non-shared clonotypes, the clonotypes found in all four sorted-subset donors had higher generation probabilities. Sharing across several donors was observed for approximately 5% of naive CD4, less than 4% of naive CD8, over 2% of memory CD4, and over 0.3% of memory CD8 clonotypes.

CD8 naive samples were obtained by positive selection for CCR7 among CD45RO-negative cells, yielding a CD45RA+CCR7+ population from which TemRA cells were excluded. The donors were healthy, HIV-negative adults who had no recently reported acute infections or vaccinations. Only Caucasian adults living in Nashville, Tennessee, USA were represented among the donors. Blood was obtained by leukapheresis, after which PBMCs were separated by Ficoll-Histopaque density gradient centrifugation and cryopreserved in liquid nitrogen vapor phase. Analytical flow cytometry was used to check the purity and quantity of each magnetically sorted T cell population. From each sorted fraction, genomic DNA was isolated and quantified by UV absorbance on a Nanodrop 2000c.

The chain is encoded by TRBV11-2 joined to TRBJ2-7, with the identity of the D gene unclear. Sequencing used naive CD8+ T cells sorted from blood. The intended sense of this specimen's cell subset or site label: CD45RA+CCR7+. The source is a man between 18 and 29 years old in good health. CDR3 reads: CASSFPGEQYF. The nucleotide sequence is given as TGTGCCAGCAGCTTCCCCGGGGAGCAGTACTTC. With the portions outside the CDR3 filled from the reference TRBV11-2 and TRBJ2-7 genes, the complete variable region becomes EAGVAQSPRYKIIEKRQSVAFWCNPISGHATLYWYQQILGQGPKLLIQFQNNGVVDDSQLPKDRFSAERLKGVDSTLKIQPAKLEDSAVYLCASSFPGEQYFGPGTRLTVT.